This T cell receptor (beta chain) was sequenced for a study of T-cell memory formation after mild COVID-19. Study-level information: Largely, TCR clusters stayed within a single donor.

TCRdb called the 5' RACE reads again in MiXCR, with one record for every CDR3 protein. The sample yields around 45,000 distinct CDR3 sequences, roughly 9% seen once. CDR1 MNHEY and CDR2 SMNVEV come from the germline V gene (reference sequence). The CDR3 runs to 15 residues. With V trimmed by 0 bases and J by 11 bases, 9 bases remained unmatched. This receptor was identified in an adult woman who had mild COVID-19 (a few samples of this study predate the infection). Cell type and time point are not known. The chain has TRBV27 and TRBJ1-1; 10 nucleotides agree with TRBD1. The sequencing sample was made of PBMCs or a T cell subset sorted from them (not recorded which). The CDR3 sequence is CASSLSGTGVRVAFF. The CDR3 DNA is TGTGCCAGCAGTTTATCGGGGACAGGGGTGCGTGTGGCTTTCTTT.